These 25 T cell receptor beta chains were all obtained from the same sample, sequenced in a study of monozygotic twins with inflammatory bowel disease. From its re-call of the 5' RACE reads, TCRdb lists each CDR3 protein once, without DNA. The sample data list approximately 400,000 distinct CDR3 sequences. Sequencing was performed on blood. The receptors derive from a human donor with ulcerative colitis or Crohn's disease, or a healthy co-twin of an affected twin (not recorded which).

The chain links TRBV5-1 to TRBJ1-4; TCRdb gives TRBD1 as the D gene, but with no DNA this cannot be confirmed. CDR1 SGHRS and CDR2 YFSETQ come from the germline V gene. The length of the CDR3 is 14 residues. The CDR3 spells CASSLQGNSEKLFF. Filled out from reference TRBV5-1 and TRBJ1-4, the complete variable domain reads KAGVTQTPRYLIKTRGQQVTLSCSPISGHRSVSWYQQTPGQGLQFLFEYFSETQRNKGNFPGRFSGRQFSNSRSEMNVSTLELGDSALYLCASSLQGNSEKLFFGSGTQLSVL.

V gene TRBV7-6 combines with J gene TRBJ2-5; without DNA, the TCRdb call of TRBD2 cannot be checked. The length of the CDR3 is 13 residues. The germline V gene has CDR1 SGHVS and CDR2 FNYEAQ. This CDR3 is CASSLPAIETQYF.

The CDR3 is CASSLGHAGANTGELFF. V gene TRBV5-1 combines with J gene TRBJ2-2; TCRdb reports TRBD2, a call that lacks DNA to check it against. Germline V gives CDR1 SGHRS, CDR2 YFSETQ. CDR3 length: 17 amino acids.

The chain employs TRBV12-3 or TRBV12-4 and TRBJ1-1. The CDR3 spans 14 residues. The CDR3 region is CASSAGGGGTEAFF.

J is TRBJ2-7 and V is TRBV6-1. There are 14 residues in the CDR3. The germline CDR1 and CDR2 sequences are MNHNS and SASEGT. CDR3 in amino acids: CASSEEPRSYEQYF.

The chain joins TRBV12-3 or TRBV12-4 to TRBJ1-5. The length of the CDR3 is 14 residues. The CDR3 here is CASSSGGMNQPQHF.

The chain is built from TRBV6-5 and TRBJ1-1. Per the germline V gene, CDR1 is MNHEY and CDR2 is SVGAGI. The CDR3 is 14 amino acids. The CDR3 sequence is CASSYRGSRTEAFF.

The J gene is TRBJ2-5, the V gene TRBV20-1; TCRdb gives TRBD1 as the D gene, but with no DNA this cannot be confirmed. Germline CDR1 and CDR2: DFQATT and SNEGSKA (reference sequence). CDR3 length: 16 amino acids. CDR3 protein: CSAKGSRGTTAETQYF.

This chain links TRBV19 with TRBJ2-1. Germline lookup yields CDR1 LNHDA and CDR2 SQIVND (reference sequence). The CDR3 is 16 amino acids. The CDR3 region is CASSIDRTSSYNEQFF.

J is TRBJ2-7 and V is TRBV11-2; TCRdb indicates TRBD2, and absent DNA this call remains unverified. Germline assignment: CDR1 SGHAT and CDR2 FQNNGV. The CDR3 is made up of 17 amino acids. The CDR3 here is CASSLEPQRGDTYEQYF.

The rearrangement uses TRBV3-1 and TRBJ2-1; the D call of TRBD2 rests on TCRdb alone, since no DNA is present to check it. Germline CDR1 is LGHDT and CDR2 is YNNKEL (reference sequence). The CDR3 runs to 16 residues. The CDR3 here is CASSPSGGGARNEQFF.

The chain employs TRBV27 and TRBJ2-3; the D gene TCRdb calls, TRBD2, cannot be checked with no DNA. From germline, CDR1 is MNHEY and CDR2 SMNVEV (reference sequence). This CDR3 comprises 15 residues. The CDR3 sequence is CASSSLRDSRDTQYF.

The V gene is TRBV5-6, the J gene TRBJ2-1; no DNA is available, so the TRBD2 call from TCRdb remains unchecked. The germline V gene encodes CDR1 SGHDT and CDR2 YYEEEE. The CDR3 is 16 amino acids. CDR3 amino acids: CASTLSGRFSYNEQFF. Based on the CDR3 plus reference TRBV5-6 and TRBJ2-1, the full variable domain is DAGVTQSPTHLIKTRGQQVTLRCSPKSGHDTVSWYQQALGQGPQFIFQYYEEEERQRGNFPDRFSGHQFPNYSSELNVNALLLGDSALYLCASTLSGRFSYNEQFFGPGTRLTVL.

The chain joins TRBV18 to TRBJ1-2. Looked up from germline, CDR1 is KGHSH and CDR2 is LQKENI. The CDR3 runs to 13 residues. The CDR3 here is CASSPKTNYGYTF.

The chain combines TRBV10-3 with TRBJ2-3; TCRdb indicates TRBD1, and absent DNA this call remains unverified. In germline, CDR1 is ENHRY, CDR2 SYGVKD. The CDR3 consists of 15 residues. This CDR3 reads CAISDRDRGTDTQYF.

V is TRBV6-5 and J is TRBJ2-2; the D call of TRBD2 rests on TCRdb alone, since no DNA is present to check it. CDR3 length equals 16 residues. Germline V gene sequence: CDR1 MNHEY, CDR2 SVGAGI. CDR3 region: CASSYQDPTVTGELFF.

CDR3: CASSLDRVHTGELFF. V is TRBV27 and J is TRBJ2-2; TCRdb proposes TRBD1, but this gene call is untestable without DNA. Germline-derived CDR1 and CDR2 are MNHEY and SMNVEV (reference sequence). The CDR3 runs to 15 residues.

This chain uses TRBV27 with TRBJ2-7; TCRdb indicates TRBD2, and absent DNA this call remains unverified. There are 16 residues in the CDR3. Germline V lookup: CDR1 MNHEY, CDR2 SMNVEV (reference sequence). CDR3 sequence: CASSLSWGTEPYEQYF.

This chain links TRBV29-1 with TRBJ2-7; checking the TCRdb D call of TRBD1 is not possible without DNA. CDR3 length: 14 amino acids. Germline V gene sequence: CDR1 SQVTM, CDR2 ANQGSEA. The CDR3 spells CSVDSPDRGREQYF.

V is TRBV11-2 and J is TRBJ2-1; TCRdb names TRBD2, which stays unverified in the absence of DNA. CDR1 and CDR2 from the germline V gene are SGHAT and FQNNGV. The CDR3 covers 12 residues. This CDR3 reads CASSHPAGEQFF.

The rearrangement uses TRBV6-5 and TRBJ1-2; without DNA, the TCRdb call of TRBD1 cannot be checked. The CDR3 consists of 15 residues. CDR1 MNHEY and CDR2 SVGAGI come from the germline V gene. This CDR3 reads CASSSPNRVNYGYTF.

The V gene is TRBV7-9, the J gene TRBJ2-3; TCRdb calls TRBD2, which cannot be checked without DNA. Germline V CDR1 and CDR2: SEHNR, FQNEAQ (reference sequence). This CDR3 is 14 amino acids long. CDR3 sequence: CASSSGRITDTQYF. Together with reference TRBV7-9 and TRBJ2-3, the CDR3 gives the full variable domain: DTGVSQNPRHKITKRGQNVTFRCDPISEHNRLYWYRQTLGQGPEFLTYFQNEAQLEKSRLLSDRFSAERPKGSFSTLEIQRTEQGDSAMYLCASSSGRITDTQYFGPGTRLTVL.

The chain uses TRBV3-1 and TRBJ2-1; absent DNA, TCRdb's TRBD1 call cannot be checked. CDR1 LGHDT and CDR2 YNNKEL come from the germline V gene (reference sequence). CDR3 length equals 16 residues. The CDR3 here is CASSRFKSVMVNEQFF.

This rearrangement joins TRBV20-1 to TRBJ2-3; TCRdb's D call, TRBD2, is unchecked because there is no DNA. In germline, CDR1 is DFQATT, CDR2 SNEGSKA (reference sequence). This CDR3 has 15 residues. CDR3 amino acids: CSARDPAGGPDTQYF.

The chain uses TRBV29-1 and TRBJ2-4. This CDR3 comprises 12 residues. Germline CDR1 SQVTM, CDR2 ANQGSEA. This CDR3 reads CSVVGNYDIQYF.